Listed here are 22 T cell receptor beta chains from one sample, sequenced in a study of Graves' ophthalmopathy and Graves' hyperthyroidism. Investigators amplified TCR beta CDR3 regions from RNA transcripts. The first-round RT-PCR employed HTBI primers together with the Qiagen OneStep RT-PCR kit. A multiplex PCR was then performed as the second round. TCRdb re-derived calls from the multiplex PCR reads in MiXCR, one entry per CDR3 protein. The sample holds 300,000 to 450,000 distinct CDR3 sequences, 17% seen once. Sequences were obtained from peripheral blood. The receptor set was obtained from an adult woman with stable Graves' hyperthyroidism.

This clonotype was seen only once. The V and J genes are TRBV6-1 and TRBJ1-5, with D possibly being TRBD1 (6 bases). V lost 8 bases and J lost 9, with 17 bases in between. Looked up from germline, CDR1 is MNHNS and CDR2 is SASEGT. The CDR3 contains 13 residues. CDR3 residues: CASGGQGMGPQHF. The CDR3 region has the DNA TGTGCCAGCGGTGGGCAGGGGATGGGGCCCCAGCATTTT.

This clonotype has only a few counts. The V call is TRBV10-3, the J call TRBJ2-2; D call uncertain. Trimming left V 4 bases short and J 6 bases short, with 9 bases between. Germline V gene data show CDR1 as ENHRY and CDR2 as SYGVKD. The CDR3 runs 13 residues. CDR3 DNA: TGTGCCATCAGTGGTGTGGCTTCCGGGGAGCTGTTTTTT. Protein: CAISGVASGELFF.

This clonotype has ten or more counts. This sequence joins TRBV2 and TRBJ2-2; no firm D call. This CDR3 spans 14 amino acids. V lost 7 bases and J lost 6, with 15 bases in between. Germline lookup yields CDR1 SNHLY and CDR2 FYNNEI. DNA of the CDR3: TGTGCCAGCAAGGCCAAAACCTTGGCCGGGGAGCTGTTTTTT. Its protein product is CASKAKTLAGELFF.

This clonotype was found many times. The J gene is TRBJ1-5, the V gene TRBV28; D gene unclear. CDR1 is MDHEN and CDR2 is SYDVKM in the germline V gene. The CDR3 loop spans 14 amino acids. V dropped 6 bases and J dropped 5 bases, with 14 bases sitting between them. The CDR3 loop is CASRPAGYDQPQHF. DNA of the CDR3: TGTGCCAGCAGGCCGGCGGGGTACGATCAGCCCCAGCATTTT.

There are many counts of this clonotype. The V and J genes are TRBV24-1 and TRBJ1-2; a weak D match, TRBD1 (5 bases). With 4 bases removed from V and 8 bases from J, the gap between germline ends came to 10 bases. The CDR3 consists of 12 residues. From germline, CDR1 is KGHDR and CDR2 SFDVKD. In DNA form, the CDR3 reads TGTGCCACCAGTGAGGGGCCTAACGGCTACACCTTC. It is translated as CATSEGPNGYTF.

There are many counts of this clonotype. The chain uses TRBV5-1 and TRBJ1-1; the D is unclear. This CDR3 is built from 14 residues. Germline V CDR1 and CDR2: SGHRS, YFSETQ. V was shortened by 4 bases and J by 3 bases, with 13 bases between the two germline ends. CDR3 DNA sequence: TGCGCCAGCAGCGGGGATTGGTGGGACACTGAAGCTTTCTTT. It encodes CASSGDWWDTEAFF.

This clonotype has only a few counts. A single base separates this from a much larger clone, so it may be a read error. This chain joins TRBV12-5 and TRBJ2-5; the D is unclear. This CDR3 spans 13 amino acids. CDR1 is LGHNT and CDR2 is FRNRAP in the germline V gene. The CDR3 loop is CASGLSAGETKYF. The CDR3 nucleotides read TGTGCTAGTGGTTTGTCTGCCGGAGAGACCAAGTACTTC. The complete variable domain, with remaining parts taken from reference TRBV12-5 and TRBJ2-5, reads DARVTQTPRHKVTEMGQEVTMRCQPILGHNTVFWYRQTMMQGLELLAYFRNRAPLDDSGMPKDRFSAEMPDATLATLKIQPSEPRDSAVYFCASGLSAGETKYFGPGTRLLVL.

At least ten counts were recorded for this clonotype. The V gene is TRBV27, the J gene TRBJ1-5, with 9 bases that match TRBD1. CDR1 is MNHEY, CDR2 SMNVEV, per germline (reference sequence). Trimming at V came to 6 bases and at J to 6 bases, leaving 9 bases not matched to a gene. The CDR3 contains 15 residues. This chain's CDR3 is CASSPDRGVTQPQHF. CDR3 nucleotide sequence: TGTGCCAGCAGCCCAGACAGGGGGGTTACTCAGCCCCAGCATTTT.

This clonotype has ten or more counts. This sequence joins TRBV20-1 and TRBJ2-5, with 10 bases lining up with TRBD1. V lost 6 bases and J lost 7; bases outside the gene matches: 8. The CDR3 consists of 13 residues. Germline loops: CDR1 DFQATT, CDR2 SNEGSKA (reference sequence). The chain's CDR3 is CSAGGQGTGTQYF. The CDR3 DNA sequence: TGCAGTGCGGGGGGACAGGGGACGGGGACCCAGTACTTC.

In its sample, this clonotype was seen many times. J is TRBJ2-5 and V is TRBV13; D gene unclear. V shed 4 bases and J shed 5 bases, with 8 bases lying between them. CDR1 and CDR2 from the germline V gene are PRHDT and FYEKMQ (reference sequence). The CDR3 length is 12 residues. The CDR3 coding sequence is TGTGCCAGCAGCTCCGATCGGGAGACCCAGTACTTC. The encoded protein is CASSSDRETQYF. The variable domain in full, with the rest retrieved from reference TRBV13 and TRBJ2-5, is AAGVIQSPRHLIKEKRETATLKCYPIPRHDTVYWYQQGPGQDPQFLISFYEKMQSDKGSIPDRFSAQQFSDYHSELNMSSLELGDSALYFCASSSDRETQYFGPGTRLLVL.

A remark on this clonotype: A much bigger clone sits one base away, suggesting this may be a read error. The rearrangement uses TRBV4-1 and TRBJ1-3; D not certain. The CDR3 covers 12 residues. CDR1 is MGHRA and CDR2 is YSYEKL in the germline V gene. The CDR3 DNA reads as TGCGCCAGCAGCCGCACTGGACACACCATATATTTT. Translating it yields CASSRTGHTIYF.

This chain links TRBV5-1 with TRBJ1-2; the D is unclear. In germline, CDR1 is SGHRS, CDR2 YFSETQ. Trimming stripped 1 base from V and 2 bases from J, with 12 bases between. The CDR3 loop spans 15 amino acids. DNA of the CDR3: TGCGCCAGCAGCTTGTATTCCCCCAGAAACTATGGCTACACCTTC. Residues: CASSLYSPRNYGYTF.

This clonotype was recorded many times. This chain connects TRBV12-3 or TRBV12-4 to TRBJ2-7; unclear D gene. V lost 5 bases, J lost 6 bases, and 17 bases lay in between. There are 14 residues in the CDR3. The CDR3 loop is CASSLLGEAVEQYF. CDR3 bases: TGTGCCAGCAGTCTCTTGGGCGAGGCGGTCGAGCAGTACTTC.

This clonotype was found many times. The chain combines TRBV27 with TRBJ2-7; D unresolved. The CDR3 consists of 13 residues. Looked up from germline, CDR1 is MNHEY and CDR2 is SMNVEV (reference sequence). V was trimmed by 4 bases and J by 6 bases, leaving 13 bases between them. In nucleotides, the CDR3 is TGTGCCAGCAGTTCCCGGAGAAACCGCGAGCAGTACTTC. As protein: CASSSRRNREQYF.

In the case of this clonotype: This may be a read error: a much more frequent sequence differs by one nucleotide. V gene TRBV3-1 combines with J gene TRBJ2-7; the D gene is possibly TRBD2 (5 bases). The germline CDR1 and CDR2 sequences are LGHDT and YNNKEL (reference sequence). The CDR3 contains 14 residues. CDR3 sequence: CASTLDSGSYEQHF. CDR3 sequence (DNA): TGTGCCAGCACCTTAGATTCGGGGTCCTACGAGCAGCACTTC.

This clonotype was recorded at least ten times. This chain links TRBV10-3 with TRBJ2-7; 9 positions agree with TRBD1. CDR1 and CDR2 (germline): ENHRY, SYGVKD. The CDR3 is made up of 15 amino acids. J was trimmed by 6 bases and V by 6 bases; bases with no gene match: 12. The chain's CDR3 is CAISGGQGGVFEQYF. The CDR3 DNA follows: TGTGCCATCAGCGGGGGACAGGGAGGGGTCTTCGAGCAGTACTTC.

The V and J genes are TRBV25-1 and TRBJ2-5; D ambiguous. CDR1 and CDR2 from the germline V gene are MGHDK and SYGVNS. V dropped 6 bases and J dropped 6 bases, with 14 bases sitting between them. The CDR3 sequence is 13 residues long. CDR3 DNA: TGTGCCAGCAGAGACGTACCGAAAAAGACCCAGTACTTC. Translation: CASRDVPKKTQYF.

The V and J genes are TRBV4-1 and TRBJ2-4, with D perhaps TRBD2 (6 bases). Germline values: CDR1 MGHRA, CDR2 YSYEKL. The CDR3 runs 15 residues. V was cut by 1 base and J by 0 bases, with 7 bases left in between. CDR3 nucleotide sequence: TGCGCCAGCAGCCAAGCGGGACTAGCCAAAAACATTCAGTACTTC. Amino acid sequence: CASSQAGLAKNIQYF.

This clonotype was seen repeatedly, ten times or more. The V gene is TRBV7-9, the J gene TRBJ1-1; D is undetermined. CDR1 and CDR2 (germline): SEHNR, FQNEAQ (reference sequence). Trimming pared 0 bases from V and 1 base from J, leaving 9 bases between. The CDR3 covers 15 residues. The CDR3 DNA follows: TGTGCCAGCAGCTTAGCAGGCCCGGCGAACACTGAAGCTTTCTTT. This sequence encodes CASSLAGPANTEAFF.

Points on this clonotype: A read error may account for a junction end that differs from germline. V is TRBV6-2 or TRBV6-3 and J is TRBJ1-2; D unclear. CDR3 length: 14 residues. Germline-derived CDR1 and CDR2 are MNHEY and SVGEGT. The CDR3 loop reads CAISSPVQNYGYTF. The CDR3 bases are TGTGCCATCAGCTCACCGGTACAGAACTATGGATACACCTTC.

The J gene is TRBJ2-5, the V gene TRBV7-6; D remains ambiguous. With 2 bases removed from V and 5 bases from J, the gap between germline ends came to 6 bases. The CDR3 loop spans 12 amino acids. CDR1 SGHVS and CDR2 FNYEAQ come from the germline V gene. This CDR3 is CASSLQAETQYF. The CDR3 nucleotides read TGTGCCAGCAGCTTACAGGCCGAGACCCAGTACTTC. Full variable domain (rest looked up from reference TRBV7-6 and TRBJ2-5): GAGVSQSPRYKVTKRGQDVALRCDPISGHVSLYWYRQALGQGPEFLTYFNYEAQQDKSGLPNDRFSAERPEGSISTLTIQRTEQRDSAMYRCASSLQAETQYFGPGTRLLVL.

This clonotype was counted many times. The genes are TRBV28 and TRBJ1-1; D not resolved. The CDR3 runs 13 residues. Between the trimmed V and J ends, which lost 5 bases and 1 base, there was a span of 8 bases. Germline CDR1 and CDR2: MDHEN and SYDVKM. The CDR3 DNA reads as TGTGCCAGCAGTCAGATTACGAACACTGAAGCTTTCTTT. Its translation is CASSQITNTEAFF.